This T cell receptor (beta chain) comes out of a study of radiation and T cells in renal cell carcinoma. The germline V gene has CDR1 SGHNT and CDR2 YYREEE (reference sequence). V lost 0 bases to trimming and J lost 4 bases, with 17 bases between them. This CDR3 spans 17 amino acids. Study outcomes and limitations: Dominant CDR3 motifs were more common in irradiated tumors than controls.

The sample's treatment: treatment-naive control, cytoreductive nephrectomy. Control tumors came from treatment-naive patients without prior radiation. This renal cell carcinoma was of the clear cell type. Sequenced control tumors were from more than ten males and a handful of females, median age around 50. On this clone: Its antigen is not identified.

Here immunoSEQ multiplex PCR was the method, and the copy in TCRdb shows in-frame clones only, minus some. In the table there are some 25,000 clones, roughly 60% of which are singletons. This receptor was obtained from a man aged 35-49 years with renal cell carcinoma. This chain uses TRBV5-4 with TRBJ1-5; D is unresolved. The specimen was tumor tissue, collected from a patient whose treatment was nephrectomy without radiotherapy. The CDR3 DNA sequence: TGTGCCAGCAGCTTGGGTCACGGGGATAGGGATAATCAGCCCCAGCATTTT. It translates to CASSLGHGDRDNQPQHF.